Below, one T cell receptor beta chain is given with its context. This sample was taken from a study of blood T cell repertoires in COVID-19. Across the whole study: T cells, B-cell-depleted T cells, or PBMCs provided the cDNA or gDNA that served as material.

The V and J ends lost 0 bases and 2 bases, in that order; junction bases with no gene match: 3. There are 15 residues in the CDR3. Germline loops: CDR1 SGDLS, CDR2 YYNGEE. Measured with immunoSEQ multiplex PCR; TCRdb has only the in-frame clones, and not every one. The table shows under 50,000 clones, with roughly 86% occurring only once. Input material: peripheral blood. The clonotype comes from a human donor in a cohort sampled during active COVID-19. The chain uses TRBV9 and TRBJ2-3, with TRBD1 matching 7 bases. CDR3 region: CASSVVGQTTDTQYF. In DNA form, the CDR3 reads TGTGCCAGCAGCGTAGTGGGACAGACCACAGATACGCAGTATTTT.